This T cell receptor beta chain is drawn from a study of blood T cell repertoires in COVID-19 (dated by TCRdb to about 2020). As for the study more broadly: The collaborator samples originated in the United States, Italy and Spain and spanned the acute and convalescent phases of COVID-19. The prospective study material was composed of cDNA or gDNA derived from T cells, B-cell-depleted T cells, or PBMCs. Deeply sampled blood TCRbeta repertoires from subjects exposed to, actively infected with, or recovered from COVID-19 were included in the dataset. A freely available public database, intended as a resource for researchers studying the immune response to SARS-CoV-2, is where the repertoires were released. Samples came from the ongoing ImmuneRACE study (first 160 participants) plus 1,254 subjects from 6 global collaborators. The sample metadata nearly always contained a de-identified subject ID, COVID-19 status, age in years and sex. Where HLA class I and class II types were available, the types were taken from metadata supplied by the sample provider, not from assay-based typing. Beyond this particular receptor, the publication reports: The amount of clinical and demographic metadata varied by source and participant and was provided uncurated.

A remark on this clone: What antigen it recognizes has not been identified. No clone much larger than this one lies a single base away; base qualities are absent.

Samples from volunteer blood donors who had recovered from COVID-19 were contributed by a second Seattle source. Each collaborating institution followed its own protocols to collect whole blood in K2EDTA tubes. For TCRbeta analysis, collaborator samples were shipped as frozen whole blood, as isolated PBMCs, or as DNA extracted from either sample type. TCRbeta CDR3 regions were amplified from genomic DNA by means of the immunoSEQ Assay, a bias-controlled multiplex PCR. Regarding the original processing steps: Within the assay, amplification of reference gene primers was used to estimate how many nucleated cells each sample contained. To quantify the absolute abundance of each unique TCRbeta CDR3 rearrangement, sequence reads were collapsed and filtered. Productive Simpson clonality was computed per sample as the square root of Simpson's diversity index over productive rearrangements. In its TCRdb copy, this immuneACCESS table keeps in-frame sequences only and misses some clones. Where compared with another copy, unresolved V genes explain less than half of these, and the others have no known cause. That table is the source of V, J and clone size, and D and trimming were worked out from the DNA. The sample table holds approximately 130,000 clones, of which about 86% were seen once. The ten largest clones add up to around 18% of the sample.

The sequence came from a woman in her 50s who had recovered from COVID-19. The source material was peripheral blood.

In nucleotides, the sequence is TGTGCCAGCAGCTTTCGACAGATATTTTCGGATACGCAGTATTTT. It codes for CASSFRQIFSDTQYF. The sequence links TRBV5-6 to TRBJ2-3, with TRBD1 tentatively as D gene (5 bases match). The trim is 2 bases for V and 6 bases for J, with a gap of 16 bases between the germline ends. The CDR1 and CDR2 encoded by the germline V gene are SGHDT and YYEEEE. Inclusive of the bounding cysteine and phenylalanine, the CDR3 is 15 residues long. The sequence is cut down to CDR3 DNA, 45 bases in frame from base 1.